This T cell receptor beta chain was captured by sequencing in a study of T cell responses to AZD1222 COVID-19 vaccine. The study's findings and limits: Spike-specific TCR repertoires showed rising breadth and depth after two AZD1222 doses. Donors skewed white British and female; clonal diversity was possibly underestimated.

Concerning this clone itself: Its antigen remains unidentified.

Clones were read by immunoSEQ multiplex PCR, and TCRdb kept only the in-frame ones, dropping some. The table includes 160,000 or so clones, about 88% detected once. Germline CDR1 LGHNA, CDR2 YSLEER. The CDR3 contains 13 residues. The V and J ends lost 1 base and 1 base respectively, with 5 bases between them. The source is an adult in good health. The specimen comprised peripheral blood, sampled on day 0 of AZD1222 vaccination. The chain combines TRBV4-3 with TRBJ2-7; no clear D gene. The CDR3 sequence: CASSQGDSYEQYF. DNA for the CDR3: TGCGCCAGCAGCCAAGGTGATTCCTACGAGCAGTACTTC.